This T cell receptor beta chain was recorded in a study of T cell responses to AZD1222 COVID-19 vaccine. Clones were read by immunoSEQ multiplex PCR, and TCRdb kept only the in-frame ones, dropping some. The sample lists approximately 160,000 clones; 75% to 95% were seen once. The CDR3 has 12 residues. Trimming took off 6 bases at V and 5 bases at J, with 10 bases between the two ends. Germline V gene data show CDR1 as MNHEY and CDR2 as SVGAGI. This receptor was obtained from an adult in good health. The material sequenced was peripheral blood, taken on day 0 of AZD1222 vaccination. The V and J genes are TRBV6-5 and TRBJ1-2; D might be TRBD1 (6 bases). The CDR3 DNA sequence: TGTGCCAGCAGACCTCAGGGGTATGGCTACACCTTC. This sequence encodes CASRPQGYGYTF.